The next 13 T cell receptor beta chains were all read from a single sample in a study of T cell therapy after organ transplantation. As for time point: 20-29 weeks after completion of therapy. Their cognate antigens are unknown. Sequencing was performed with immunoSEQ multiplex PCR; in TCRdb, only in-frame clones are kept and a portion is missing. The profile shows approximately 22,000 clones, 65% to 85% of them singletons. Sequenced here: CD8+ T cells from blood, sampled after autologous CMV-specific T cell therapy. The receptors were sampled from a human patient who had received a solid organ transplant and had CMV disease. Some T cells may originate from the graft donor.

V usage is TRBV4-2 and J usage is TRBJ2-2, with 8 bases matching TRBD1. The V gene end was trimmed by 1 base and the J gene end by 6 bases; junction bases not matched to a gene: 4. The CDR3 has 15 amino acids. Germline V lookup: CDR1 LGHNA, CDR2 YNFKEQ. The CDR3 DNA is TGTGCCAGCAGCCAAGTGCAGGGGGCGGCCGGGGAGCTGTTTTTT. It translates to CASSQVQGAAGELFF.

The chain combines TRBV19 with TRBJ2-5, with D tentatively TRBD1 or TRBD2 (6 bases each). The V end lost 6 bases, the J end lost 5 bases, and 13 bases lay between the germline ends. Per the germline V gene, CDR1 is LNHDA and CDR2 is SQIVND (reference sequence). The CDR3 is made up of 13 amino acids. The CDR3 DNA reads as TGTGCCAGTAGACGGGGGCTCTGGGAGACCCAGTACTTC. Translated: CASRRGLWETQYF.

This clone was counted between two and nine times. In the same sample, other DNA sequences code for this CDR3. The V gene is TRBV5-1, the J gene TRBJ2-3; tentatively, D is TRBD1 (6 bases). With 4 bases removed from V and 1 base from J, the gap between germline ends came to 10 bases. CDR3 length: 14 residues. Germline CDR1 and CDR2: SGHRS and YFSETQ. CDR3 sequence (DNA): TGCGCCAGCAGCGTAGGACAGCGCACAGATACGCAGTATTTT. Amino acid sequence: CASSVGQRTDTQYF.

The chain couples TRBV28 to TRBJ1-5; D gene ambiguous. The CDR3 has 11 residues. From germline, CDR1 is MDHEN and CDR2 SYDVKM. V lost 8 bases, J lost 7 bases, and 9 bases lay in between. The CDR3 here is CASGSRQPQHF. Here the CDR3 DNA reads TGTGCCAGCGGTAGTCGACAGCCCCAGCATTTT.

The V call is TRBV7-8, the J call TRBJ2-2; 9 bases match TRBD2. This CDR3 spans 16 amino acids. V lost 2 bases to trimming and J lost 5 bases; unmatched junction nucleotides: 6. Germline CDR1 SGHVS, CDR2 FQNEAQ. This CDR3 is CASSLLVAGGTGELFF. The CDR3, as DNA: TGTGCCAGCAGCTTACTGGTGGCGGGGGGGACCGGGGAGCTGTTTTTT.

This clone has just a few counts. The V gene is TRBV6-5, the J gene TRBJ1-5; no reliable D call. Germline values: CDR1 MNHEY, CDR2 SVGAGI. The CDR3 has 15 amino acids. The V end was cut by 2 bases, the J end by 1 base, with 9 bases between. CDR3 sequence: CASSYLGGSNQPQHF. The CDR3 DNA follows: TGTGCCAGCAGTTACCTAGGTGGGAGCAATCAGCCCCAGCATTTT.

This sequence joins TRBV5-1 and TRBJ1-4; D may be TRBD1 (5 bases). The CDR3 runs to 15 residues. The V end lost 4 bases, the J end lost 6 bases, and 16 bases lay between the germline ends. Germline loops: CDR1 SGHRS, CDR2 YFSETQ. DNA of the CDR3: TGCGCCAGCAGCCCATGGGACCCCTCGGATGAAAAACTGTTTTTT. Amino acids: CASSPWDPSDEKLFF.

This chain joins TRBV4-3 and TRBJ2-2; 7 nucleotides line up with TRBD2. CDR1 LGHNA and CDR2 YSLEER come from the germline V gene. The CDR3 is made up of 17 amino acids. V was pared by 0 bases and J by 2 bases, with 6 bases of the junction left unmatched. CDR3 DNA sequence: TGCGCCAGCAGCCAAGATTGGCCTAGCGGAAACACCGGGGAGCTGTTTTTT. Protein sequence: CASSQDWPSGNTGELFF.

The V call is TRBV9, the J call TRBJ1-2, with a possible D match to TRBD1 (6 bases). Germline V gene sequence: CDR1 SGDLS, CDR2 YYNGEE. The CDR3 covers 15 residues. V was trimmed by 3 bases and J by 4 bases, leaving 16 bases between them. CDR3 amino acids: CASSASLQGGYGYTF. In nucleotides, the CDR3 is TGTGCCAGCAGCGCAAGCCTACAGGGCGGCTATGGCTACACCTTC.

The chain employs TRBV11-2 and TRBJ2-7; 9 nucleotides line up with TRBD2. V was pared by 8 bases and J by 6 bases, with 5 bases of the junction left unmatched. The CDR3 extends over 12 amino acids. Germline V gives CDR1 SGHAT, CDR2 FQNNGV. The CDR3 reads CASGGLALEQYF. The DNA for the CDR3 is TGTGCCAGCGGGGGACTAGCCCTCGAGCAGTACTTC.

The chain's CDR3 is CASSINRGSGTYLNNEQFF. Written as DNA, the CDR3 is TGTGCCAGCAGCATCAACAGGGGTAGCGGGACCTATTTGAACAATGAGCAGTTCTTC. The chain is built from TRBV21-1 and TRBJ2-1; the D call in the table, TRBD2, was not verified against the DNA. TRBV21-1 constitutes a pseudogene. The CDR3 spans 19 residues.

The chain combines TRBV21-1 with TRBJ1-2. TRBV21-1 is termed a pseudogene. This CDR3 contains 13 residues. CDR3 amino acids: CASSFLRDYGYTF. The CDR3 region has the DNA TGTGCCAGCAGCTTCCTGCGAGACTATGGCTACACCTTC.

The DNA of the CDR3 is TGTGCCAGCCTAAGGAACACTGAAGCTTTCTTT. Encoded protein: CASLRNTEAFF. The rearrangement links TRBV28 to TRBJ1-1, with D hard to call. This CDR3 region has 11 residues. V was trimmed by 8 bases and J by 1 base, leaving 5 bases between them. Per germline, CDR1 MDHEN and CDR2 SYDVKM.